What follows is one T cell receptor beta chain and its context. Its antigen is still unknown. Per-base qualities were not stored, and no clone one base away is much larger. This sample is part of a study of cytomegalovirus exposure and HLA in healthy donors (dated by TCRdb to 2017 to 2019). Regarding the complete study: According to a later analysis, one platform produced both the roughly 120 validation repertoires and the roughly 660 repertoires of the first cohort. A separate validation cohort of some 130 different subjects was used in addition to the 666-subject first cohort. High-throughput TCR immunosequencing, statistical association of individual TCRs with disease status, and machine learning were combined to predict cytomegalovirus infection status. The study was designed to test whether signatures of past pathogen exposure could be identified by cataloging public T cell receptors. What the study reported, not specific to this receptor: In vitro tests confirmed that a few of the cytomegalovirus-associated TCR beta chains recognize cytomegalovirus antigens. Subsequent analysis determined that TCRs grouped into clusters in the first cohort also showed a tendency toward co-occurrence across the 120 validation repertoires, and approximately 94% of cluster scores exceeded 0. A later analysis had no HLA typing for the validation cohort, so co-occurrence there was scored across all 120 or so repertoires. The authors suggested that the approach could potentially be generalized to other disease states and immunological phenotypes. The classifier was reported to diagnose cytomegalovirus status with high specificity and sensitivity in both the original and validation cohorts. Across donors, most TCR sequences were observed very rarely, whereas some public TCRs were present in many individuals. The study gave a list of 150 to 200 TCR beta chains associated with cytomegalovirus.

Libraries came from the immunoSEQ multiplex PCR assay. The original methods were these. To diagnose cytomegalovirus status from the catalog of TCR beta chain sequences, a statistical classification framework was built. TCRdb took this table from immuneACCESS and kept in-frame rearrangements with V and J called. Such tables lack part of the clones; where checked against another copy, unresolved V genes explain under half of the gap, and the rest is unexplained. The DNA was the basis for D and trimming; V, J and clone size are from that table. A total of 150,000 to 200,000 clones appear in this sample, around 84% of them only once. The top ten constitute under 7.5% of the sample. Separate from the roughly 650-subject first cohort, the validation cohort of some 130 subjects was the group to which the donors belonged. As encoded in the germline V gene, CDR1 is SGHTA while CDR2 is FQGNSA. Deletion took 0 bases off V and 0 bases off J, with a span of 14 bases between the germline ends. The CDR3, cysteine through phenylalanine, is 17 amino acids long. The entry retains the CDR3 DNA only, 51 bases that are in frame from base 1.

In this chain, TRBV7-2 is recombined with TRBJ1-2; the D region possibly corresponds to TRBD1 (5 bases align). The TCR was taken from a man between 18 and 29 years old in good health and CMV-seropositive. Sequenced: PBMCs. The CDR3 sequence is CASSLAIGHGPNYGYTF. Read as DNA, the sequence is TGTGCCAGCAGCTTAGCGATAGGACACGGGCCTAACTATGGCTACACCTTC.